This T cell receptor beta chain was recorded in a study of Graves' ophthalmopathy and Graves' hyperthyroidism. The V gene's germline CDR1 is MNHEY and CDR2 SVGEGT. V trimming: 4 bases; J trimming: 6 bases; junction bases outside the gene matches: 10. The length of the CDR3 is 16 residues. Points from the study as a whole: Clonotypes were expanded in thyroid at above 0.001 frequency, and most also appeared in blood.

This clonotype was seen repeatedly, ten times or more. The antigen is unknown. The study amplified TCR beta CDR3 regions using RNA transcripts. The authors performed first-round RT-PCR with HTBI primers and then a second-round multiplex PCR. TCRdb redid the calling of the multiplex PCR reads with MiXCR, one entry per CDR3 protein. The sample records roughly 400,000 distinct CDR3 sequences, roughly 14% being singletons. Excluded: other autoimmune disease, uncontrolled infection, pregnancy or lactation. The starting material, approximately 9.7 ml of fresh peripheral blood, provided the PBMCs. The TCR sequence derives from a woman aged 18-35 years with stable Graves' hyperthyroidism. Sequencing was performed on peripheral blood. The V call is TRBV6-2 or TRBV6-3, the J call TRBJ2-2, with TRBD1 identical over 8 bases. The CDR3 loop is CASSSLGQGAAGELFF. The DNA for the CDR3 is TGTGCCAGCAGTTCTTTGGGCCAGGGGGCGGCCGGGGAGCTGTTTTTT.